The 19 T cell receptor beta chains below come from one sample, sequenced in a study of cytomegalovirus exposure and HLA in healthy donors. PCR employed 60 Vbeta and 13 Jbeta primers. Profiled with immunoSEQ multiplex PCR; TCRdb holds only in-frame clones, not every one. The sample includes some 60,000 clones, more than 70% of them seen just once. Sequencing used PBMCs. Receptor source: a man aged 18 to 35 in good health and CMV-seronegative.

The chain links TRBV18 to TRBJ1-1, with a tentative D call TRBD1 (5 bases). In germline, CDR1 is KGHSH, CDR2 LQKENI. The CDR3 length is 15 residues. V lost 3 bases to trimming and J lost 1 base, with 12 bases between them. The CDR3 is CASSPWAGTNTEAFF. As DNA, the CDR3 is TGTGCCAGCTCACCGTGGGCGGGGACGAACACTGAAGCTTTCTTT.

The V gene is TRBV29-1, the J gene TRBJ2-5; possibly TRBD2 for D (6 bases). The end of the DNA is better explained by TRBJ2-7, so the J call may be wrong. The CDR3 is 11 residues long. Germline lookup yields CDR1 SQVTM and CDR2 ANQGSEA. For the CDR3, the DNA is TGCAGCGCTGGGGGAGGCTACGAGCAGTACTTC. This codes for CSAGGGYEQYF.

The chain joins TRBV9 to TRBJ2-3; 7 bases line up with TRBD2. The J segment lost 1 base and the V segment lost 0 bases, leaving 2 bases of the junction unmatched. Germline CDR1 SGDLS, CDR2 YYNGEE. The CDR3 is 15 residues long. The CDR3 loop reads CASSVDSGGTDTQYF. For the CDR3, the DNA is TGTGCCAGCAGCGTAGACAGCGGGGGCACAGATACGCAGTATTTT.

The V call is TRBV6-1, the J call TRBJ1-2, with a tentative D call TRBD1 (6 bases). Trimming stripped 7 bases from V and 4 bases from J, with 19 bases between. Germline CDR1 reads MNHNS; CDR2 reads SASEGT. The CDR3 spans 15 residues. The DNA of the CDR3 is TGTGCCAGCATGGACGGGCAGGGGAGCGGCTATGGCTACACCTTC. As protein: CASMDGQGSGYGYTF.

This clone was counted between two and nine times. This rearrangement joins TRBV7-3 to TRBJ1-1, with D perhaps TRBD1 (6 bases). In germline, CDR1 is SGHTA, CDR2 FQGTGA. V was shortened by 5 bases and J by 3 bases, with 16 bases between the two germline ends. The CDR3 sequence is 15 residues long. CDR3 bases: TGTGCCAGCAGCCCACGCGGGGGCCTCGACACTGAAGCTTTCTTT. Protein: CASSPRGGLDTEAFF.

The V and J genes are TRBV9 and TRBJ2-5, with 11 bases identical to TRBD2. Germline-derived CDR1 and CDR2 are SGDLS and YYNGEE. V lost 0 bases and J lost 2; bases outside the gene matches: 0. The CDR3 totals 15 residues. The CDR3 spells CASSVASGGQETQYF. CDR3 nucleotides: TGTGCCAGCAGCGTAGCTAGCGGGGGGCAAGAGACCCAGTACTTC.

The gene calls are TRBV19 and TRBJ1-5, with 11 bases identical to TRBD1. The CDR3 runs to 14 residues. Germline V lookup: CDR1 LNHDA, CDR2 SQIVND (reference sequence). After removal of 3 bases from V and 9 bases from J, the junction contained 4 bases not matched to a gene. Written as DNA, the CDR3 is TGTGCCAGTAGTATGGGACAGGGGGACGGGCCCCAGCATTTT. Translating gives CASSMGQGDGPQHF.

The chain joins TRBV7-3 to TRBJ2-7; TRBD2 might be the D (6 bases). Germline CDR1 is SGHTA and CDR2 is FQGTGA. The length of the CDR3 is 13 residues. Trimming pared 2 bases from V and 5 bases from J, leaving 10 bases between. The CDR3 DNA reads as TGTGCCAGCAGCTTATCTCGGGGGAACGAGCAGTACTTC. Its protein is CASSLSRGNEQYF.

The chain carries TRBV7-9 and TRBJ2-2; TRBD2 aligns across 8 bases. The CDR3 has 15 residues. V lost 5 bases, J lost 6 bases, and 8 bases stayed unmatched. Germline loops: CDR1 SEHNR, CDR2 FQNEAQ (reference sequence). The CDR3 nucleotides read TGTGCCAGCAGCACTAGCGGCCAGGTGCCCGGGGAGCTGTTTTTT. Protein: CASSTSGQVPGELFF.

V usage is TRBV10-3 and J usage is TRBJ2-1; 8 bases line up with TRBD2. CDR3 length equals 14 residues. Trimming took 6 bases from V and 6 from J; bases not matched to a gene: 7. CDR1 ENHRY and CDR2 SYGVKD come from the germline V gene. In DNA form, the CDR3 reads TGTGCCATCAGGAAACGACTAGCGAGCAATGAGCAGTTCTTC. Translation: CAIRKRLASNEQFF.

The J gene is TRBJ1-2, the V gene TRBV7-2; no clear D. Trimming took off 5 bases at V and 4 bases at J, with 14 bases between the two ends. The CDR3 is 14 residues long. CDR1 SGHTA and CDR2 FQGNSA come from the germline V gene. The CDR3 bases are TGTGCCAGCAGCCAGCGGTCAGGAACCTATGGCTACACCTTC. Its translation: CASSQRSGTYGYTF. Together with reference TRBV7-2 and TRBJ1-2, the CDR3 gives the full variable domain: GAGVSQSPSNKVTEKGKDVELRCDPISGHTALYWYRQSLGQGLEFLIYFQGNSAPDKSGLPSDRFSAERTGGSVSTLTIQRTQQEDSAVYLCASSQRSGTYGYTFGSGTRLTVV.

The chain couples TRBV21-1 to TRBJ2-5; the table calls TRBD1, which could not be checked here. TRBV21-1 corresponds to a pseudogene. The CDR3 loop spans 14 amino acids. The CDR3 DNA follows: TGTGCCAGCAGCACATCTGGGCTTCTAGAGACCCAGTACTTC. This sequence encodes CASSTSGLLETQYF.

The rearrangement links TRBV11-3 to TRBJ1-1; D call uncertain. CDR3 length equals 13 residues. Germline CDR1 and CDR2: SGHNT and YENEEA. Trimming cost V 5 bases and J 3 bases, with 10 bases left between them. The chain's CDR3 is CASSDRSDTEAFF. The DNA of the CDR3 is TGTGCCAGCAGCGATCGATCGGACACTGAAGCTTTCTTT.

This clone showed up just once. V and J are TRBV7-9 and TRBJ1-5; possibly TRBD1 for D (6 bases). This CDR3 has 13 amino acids. Germline assignment: CDR1 SEHNR and CDR2 FQNEAQ (reference sequence). Trimming shortened V by 8 bases and J by 6 bases, and 14 bases separated the two germline ends. CDR3 sequence (DNA): TGTGCCAGCGGGGAGGGGGTTCGTCAGCCCCAGCATTTT. Translating gives CASGEGVRQPQHF.

The chain recombines TRBV7-9 with TRBJ2-7, with D perhaps TRBD1 (6 bases). The V end lost 4 bases, the J end lost 1 base, and 11 bases lay between the germline ends. Germline V lookup: CDR1 SEHNR, CDR2 FQNEAQ (reference sequence). This CDR3 comprises 14 residues. In DNA, the CDR3 is TGTGCCAGCAGCTACAGGGAGAATTCCTACGAGCAGTACTTC. It is translated as CASSYRENSYEQYF.

This clone has only a few counts. The chain recombines TRBV7-9 with TRBJ1-1, with D perhaps TRBD1 (6 bases). The CDR3 covers 12 residues. Trimming shortened V by 7 bases and J by 11 bases, and 17 bases separated the two germline ends. Per germline, CDR1 SEHNR and CDR2 FQNEAQ (reference sequence). The CDR3 nucleotides are TGTGCCAGCACCTCCCCTAACAGGGATGCTTTCTTT. This gives the protein CASTSPNRDAFF.

J is TRBJ1-2 and V is TRBV11-3, with D maybe TRBD1 (6 bases). Trimming removed 2 bases at V and 1 base at J, with 11 bases between. CDR3 length: 15 amino acids. Germline V gene sequence: CDR1 SGHNT, CDR2 YENEEA. CDR3 sequence (DNA): TGTGCCAGCAGCTTACGGGACACCAATAACTATGGCTACACCTTC. Its translation: CASSLRDTNNYGYTF.

The chain uses TRBV7-6 and TRBJ1-1; possible D gene TRBD1, 6 bases. With 4 bases removed from V and 1 base from J, the gap between germline ends came to 10 bases. The germline CDR1 and CDR2 sequences are SGHVS and FNYEAQ. This CDR3 is 14 amino acids long. CDR3 DNA: TGTGCCAGCAGCTCGGCAGGGGCGAACACTGAAGCTTTCTTT. Amino acid sequence: CASSSAGANTEAFF. Full variable domain (remainder filled in from reference TRBV7-6 and TRBJ1-1): GAGVSQSPRYKVTKRGQDVALRCDPISGHVSLYWYRQALGQGPEFLTYFNYEAQQDKSGLPNDRFSAERPEGSISTLTIQRTEQRDSAMYRCASSSAGANTEAFFGQGTRLTVV.

The J gene is TRBJ1-6, the V gene TRBV28; D gene unclear. CDR1 MDHEN and CDR2 SYDVKM come from the germline V gene. The CDR3 sequence is 14 residues long. Trimming removed 3 bases from V and 7 bases from J, with 10 bases in between. The CDR3 sequence is CASSFGLSNSPLHF. The CDR3 DNA sequence: TGTGCCAGCAGTTTTGGACTCTCGAATTCACCCCTCCACTTT.